This TCR beta chain was sequenced for a study of coeliac disease. Some clones are missing from TCRdb's copy, which holds only in-frame ones; the method was immunoSEQ multiplex PCR. The profile covers just over 4,000 clones, with roughly 67% appearing a single time and approximately 23% taken by the ten largest. CDR3 length: 13 amino acids. V dropped 7 bases and J dropped 8 bases, with 17 bases sitting between them. CDR1 MDHEN and CDR2 SYDVKM come from the germline V gene. The chain links TRBV28 to TRBJ1-1; D is undetermined. The receptor was isolated from a woman younger than 45 without celiac disease. Sequenced: lymphocytes from the gut lamina propria. The chain's CDR3 is CASINTVAREAFF. The CDR3 DNA reads TGTGCCAGCATAAACACCGTCGCACGAGAAGCTTTCTTT. Complete variable domain (other parts from reference TRBV28 and TRBJ1-1): DVKVTQSSRYLVKRTGEKVFLECVQDMDHENMFWYRQDPGLGLRLIYFSYDVKMKEKGDIPEGYSVSREKKERFSLILESASTNQTSMYLCASINTVAREAFFGQGTRLTVV.